This T cell receptor beta chain stems from a study of T cells in Graves' hyperthyroidism and ophthalmopathy. This clonotype has only a few counts. Its specificity is unknown. Germline V gene data show CDR1 as MNHEY and CDR2 as SMNVEV (reference sequence). The CDR3 length is 15 residues. V lost 0 bases and J 4 bases, leaving 10 bases between the germline ends. A NOSPECS grade of at least 4, a Clinical Activity Score of at least 3 and duration under 3 months were recorded in ophthalmopathy patients. Uncontrolled infections, other autoimmune diseases, pregnancy or lactation led to exclusion of patients. Researchers amplified the TCR beta CDR3 regions from RNA transcripts. The HTBI set primed first-round TCR CDR3 RT-PCR. A single record per CDR3 protein comes from TCRdb applying MiXCR to the multiplex PCR reads. The sample lists roughly 500,000 distinct CDR3 sequences, 22% occurring once. Findings and caveats of the study: Ophthalmopathy was model-predicted a median roughly six months pre-onset.

Sequencing was performed on blood. This chain connects TRBV27 to TRBJ2-1; D is uncertain. The sequence derives from a woman aged 70 to 79 with Graves' ophthalmopathy. This CDR3 reads CASSLSLDGYNEQFF. The CDR3 nucleotides read TGTGCCAGCAGTTTATCCCTGGACGGATACAATGAGCAGTTCTTC.